This T cell receptor (beta chain) was found in a study of early T cells in non-severe SARS-CoV-2 infection. Looking at the study overall: The study sequenced bulk RNA from unsorted whole blood, with chains unpaired. Overall study results and limits: VDJdb-based matching was biased toward anti-spike CD8 responses and missed private and CD4 specificities.

The CDR3 sequence is 11 residues long. Germline CDR1 reads MNHGY; CDR2 reads SAAAGT. V was pared by 7 bases and J by 7 bases, with 8 bases between. Individually, cDNA molecules had unique molecular identifiers attached to them. TCRdb processed the 5' RACE reads anew with MiXCR; each CDR3 protein has one entry. The data contain 69,000 or so distinct CDR3 sequences, less than 15% of them singletons. Points on this clonotype: Its antigen is as yet unknown.

Input material: whole blood. The source of this sequence is an adult who was a healthcare worker with PCR-confirmed SARS-CoV-2 infection or an uninfected control (not recorded which). The chain uses TRBV6-8 and TRBJ2-1; D unclear. The DNA for the CDR3 is TGTGCCAGCATGGCGGTTAATGAGCAGTTCTTC. Translation gives CASMAVNEQFF.